This T cell receptor beta chain was retrieved from a study of blood T cell repertoires in COVID-19. Across the whole study: Sample material is recorded as cDNA or gDNA derived from T cells, B-cell-depleted T cells, or PBMCs.

Data came from immunoSEQ multiplex PCR; TCRdb stores just in-frame clones and leaves some out. Among roughly 250,000 clones listed, around nine tenths were seen once. All recovered Cohort 3 donors got two negative PCRs, got clearance, or saw symptom resolution. CDR1 is SGHVS and CDR2 is FQNEAQ in the germline V gene. V was pared by 1 base and J by 2 bases, with 17 bases between. The CDR3 has 17 residues. The rearrangement links TRBV7-8 to TRBJ2-5; TRBD2 might be the D (6 bases). Sequenced material: PBMCs or T cells enriched from blood (not recorded which). The TCR was taken from a young woman who had recovered from COVID-19. The DNA for the CDR3 is TGTGCCAGCAGCTTAGAACACAGGAGGGGCAGGCAAGAGACCCAGTACTTC. Amino acids: CASSLEHRRGRQETQYF.